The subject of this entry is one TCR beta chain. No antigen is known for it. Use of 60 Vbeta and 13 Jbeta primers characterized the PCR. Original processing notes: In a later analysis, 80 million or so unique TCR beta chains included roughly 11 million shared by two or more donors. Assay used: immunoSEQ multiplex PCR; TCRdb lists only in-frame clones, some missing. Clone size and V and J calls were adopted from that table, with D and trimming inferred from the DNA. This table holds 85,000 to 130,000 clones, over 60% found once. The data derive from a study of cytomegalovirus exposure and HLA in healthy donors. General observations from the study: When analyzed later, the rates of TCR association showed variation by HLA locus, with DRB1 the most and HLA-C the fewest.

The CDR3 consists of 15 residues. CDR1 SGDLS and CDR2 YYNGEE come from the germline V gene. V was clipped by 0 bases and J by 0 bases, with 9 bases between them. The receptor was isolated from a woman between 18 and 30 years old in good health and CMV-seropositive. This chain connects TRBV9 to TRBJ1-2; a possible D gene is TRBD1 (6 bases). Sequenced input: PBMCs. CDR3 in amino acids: CASSVGGHSNYGYTF. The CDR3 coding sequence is TGTGCCAGCAGCGTAGGGGGACACTCTAACTATGGCTACACCTTC.